This TCR beta chain was documented in a study of metastatic and nonmetastatic thyroid tumors. The wider study: Repertoires of blood and of tissue (tumor or nodule) from malignant and benign thyroid patients were compared.

TCRdb re-called clones via MiXCR from the PCR reads. The sample consists of about 59,000 clones, roughly 17% of them appearing once. This clone showed up many times. None of the patients had undergone any treatment ahead of thyroid surgery. V gave up 5 bases and J gave up 7 bases, with 14 bases separating them. This CDR3 is built from 13 residues. Germline V gene sequence: CDR1 LNHDA, CDR2 SQIVND (reference sequence). The sample was blood. This chain uses TRBV19 with TRBJ1-2; a weak D match, TRBD1 (6 bases). The receptor was isolated from a male donor with papillary thyroid cancer or a benign thyroid nodule (not recorded which). Some clones in this sample may be carry-over from other donors' samples. The CDR3 DNA reads TGTGCCAGTAGTTTGGGACAATCTTTTGGCTACACCTTC. Protein product: CASSLGQSFGYTF.